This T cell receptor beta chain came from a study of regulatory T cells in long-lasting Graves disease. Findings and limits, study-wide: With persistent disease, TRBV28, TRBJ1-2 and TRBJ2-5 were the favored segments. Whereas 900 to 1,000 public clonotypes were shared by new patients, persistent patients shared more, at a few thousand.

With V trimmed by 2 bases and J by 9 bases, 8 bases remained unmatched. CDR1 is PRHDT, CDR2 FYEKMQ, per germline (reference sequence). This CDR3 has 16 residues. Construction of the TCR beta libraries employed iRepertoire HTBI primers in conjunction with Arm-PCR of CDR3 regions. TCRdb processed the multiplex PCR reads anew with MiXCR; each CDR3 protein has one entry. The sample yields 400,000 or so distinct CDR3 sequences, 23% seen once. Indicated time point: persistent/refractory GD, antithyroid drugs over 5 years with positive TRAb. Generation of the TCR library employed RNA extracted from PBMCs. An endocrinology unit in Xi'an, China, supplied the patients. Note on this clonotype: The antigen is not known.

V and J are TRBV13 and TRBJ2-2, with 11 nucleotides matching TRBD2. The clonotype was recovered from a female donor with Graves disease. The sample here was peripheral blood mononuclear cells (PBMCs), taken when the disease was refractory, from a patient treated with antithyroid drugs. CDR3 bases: TGTGCCAGCAGCTTATGGCTAGCGGGAGGTTTCAGGGAGCTGTTTTTT. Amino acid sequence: CASSLWLAGGFRELFF.